The sample holds many counts of the clone carrying this TCR beta chain. The data were taken from a study of T cells in Graves' hyperthyroidism and ophthalmopathy. Amplification targeted TCR beta CDR3 regions from RNA transcripts. First-round RT-PCR of the TCR CDR3 relied on the HTBI primer set. TCRdb ran MiXCR on the multiplex PCR reads and lists one entry per CDR3 protein. The data show about 400,000 distinct CDR3 sequences, about 13% seen once. V was shortened by 2 bases and J by 2 bases, with 16 bases between the two germline ends. Germline V lookup: CDR1 SNHLY, CDR2 FYNNEI. The CDR3 totals 16 residues.

This chain links TRBV2 with TRBJ2-7; D unresolved. The sample consisted of blood. The source is a woman under 30 with Graves' hyperthyroidism. DNA of the CDR3: TGTGCCAGCAGTGAAACTATCCCTCTCCCTCCCTACGAGCAGTACTTC. Protein: CASSETIPLPPYEQYF.